This T cell receptor beta chain was observed in a study of T cell changes during pregnancy in multiple sclerosis. In germline, CDR1 is PRHDT, CDR2 FYEKMQ (reference sequence). The CDR3 has 15 amino acids. J was trimmed by 3 bases and V by 5 bases; bases with no gene match: 6. The data were produced by immunoSEQ multiplex PCR, yet TCRdb's version contains in-frame clones alone and is incomplete. The data hold approximately 100,000 clones, with just under 95% observed a single time. The receptor was isolated from a female donor with multiple sclerosis, enrolled in a pregnancy study. The V gene is TRBV13, the J gene TRBJ2-3, with 9 bases fitting TRBD1. The source was peripheral blood, collected in the first trimester of pregnancy. CDR3 amino acids: CASSGGQGKTDTQYF. CDR3 bases: TGTGCCAGCAGCGGCGGACAGGGGAAAACAGATACGCAGTATTTT. The full variable domain, its missing parts supplied by reference TRBV13 and TRBJ2-3, is AAGVIQSPRHLIKEKRETATLKCYPIPRHDTVYWYQQGPGQDPQFLISFYEKMQSDKGSIPDRFSAQQFSDYHSELNMSSLELGDSALYFCASSGGQGKTDTQYFGPGTRLTVL.